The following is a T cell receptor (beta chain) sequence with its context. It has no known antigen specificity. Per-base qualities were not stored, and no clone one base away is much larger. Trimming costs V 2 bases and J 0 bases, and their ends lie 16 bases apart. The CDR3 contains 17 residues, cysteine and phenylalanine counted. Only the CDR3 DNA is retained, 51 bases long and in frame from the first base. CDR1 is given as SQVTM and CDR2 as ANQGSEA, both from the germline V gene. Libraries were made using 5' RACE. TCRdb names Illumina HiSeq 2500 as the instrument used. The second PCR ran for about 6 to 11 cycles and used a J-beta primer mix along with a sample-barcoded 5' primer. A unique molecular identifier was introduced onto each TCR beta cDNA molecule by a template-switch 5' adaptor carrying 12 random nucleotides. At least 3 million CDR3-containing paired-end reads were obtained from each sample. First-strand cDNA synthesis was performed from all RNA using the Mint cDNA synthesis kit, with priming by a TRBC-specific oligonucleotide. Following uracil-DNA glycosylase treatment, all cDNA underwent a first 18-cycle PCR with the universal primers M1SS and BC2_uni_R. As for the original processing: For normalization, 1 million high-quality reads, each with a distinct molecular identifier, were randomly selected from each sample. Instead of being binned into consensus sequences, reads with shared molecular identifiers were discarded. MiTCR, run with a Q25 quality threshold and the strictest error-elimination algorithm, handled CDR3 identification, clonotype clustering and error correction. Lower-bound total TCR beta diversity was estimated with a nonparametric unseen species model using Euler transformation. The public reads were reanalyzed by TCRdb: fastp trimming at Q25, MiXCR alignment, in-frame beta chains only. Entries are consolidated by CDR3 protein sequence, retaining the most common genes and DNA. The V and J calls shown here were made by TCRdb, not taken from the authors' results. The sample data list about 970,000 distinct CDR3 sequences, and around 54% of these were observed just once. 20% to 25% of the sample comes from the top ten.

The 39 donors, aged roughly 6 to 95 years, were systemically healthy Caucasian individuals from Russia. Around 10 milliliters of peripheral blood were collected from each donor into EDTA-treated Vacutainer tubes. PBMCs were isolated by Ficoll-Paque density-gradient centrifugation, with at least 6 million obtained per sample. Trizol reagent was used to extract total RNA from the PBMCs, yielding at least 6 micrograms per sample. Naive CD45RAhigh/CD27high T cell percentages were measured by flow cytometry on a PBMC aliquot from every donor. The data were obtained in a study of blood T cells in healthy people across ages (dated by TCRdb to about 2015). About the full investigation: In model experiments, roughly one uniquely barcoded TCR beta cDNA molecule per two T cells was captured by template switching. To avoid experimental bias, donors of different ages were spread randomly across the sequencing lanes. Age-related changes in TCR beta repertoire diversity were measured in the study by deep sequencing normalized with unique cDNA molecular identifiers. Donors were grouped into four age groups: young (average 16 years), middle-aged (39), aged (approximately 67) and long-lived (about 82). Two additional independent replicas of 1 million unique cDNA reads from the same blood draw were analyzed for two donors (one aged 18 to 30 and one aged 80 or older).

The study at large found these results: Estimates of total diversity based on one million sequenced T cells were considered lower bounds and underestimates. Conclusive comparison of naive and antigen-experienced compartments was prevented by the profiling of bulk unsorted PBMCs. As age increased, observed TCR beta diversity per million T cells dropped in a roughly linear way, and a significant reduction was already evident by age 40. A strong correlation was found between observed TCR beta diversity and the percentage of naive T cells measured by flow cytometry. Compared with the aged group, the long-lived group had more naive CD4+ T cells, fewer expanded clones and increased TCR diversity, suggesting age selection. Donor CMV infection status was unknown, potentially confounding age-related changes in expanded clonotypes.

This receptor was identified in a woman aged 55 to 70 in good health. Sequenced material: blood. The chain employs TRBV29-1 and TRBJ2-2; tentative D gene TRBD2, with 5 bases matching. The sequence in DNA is TGCAGCGTTGAAAGTTTGGGGAGAGGATCGAACACCGGGGAGCTGTTTTTT. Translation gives CSVESLGRGSNTGELFF.